This T cell receptor (beta chain) was found in a study of T cells after yellow fever vaccination. TCRdb recomputed calls from the 5' RACE reads with MiXCR, one row per CDR3 protein. The sample includes fewer than 350,000 distinct CDR3 sequences, around 3.9% seen only once; the top ten take 20% to 30%. The table lists this clonotype with many counts. The sample consisted of PBMCs, taken on the day of the yellow fever booster vaccination. This clonotype was obtained from a man between 18 and 29 years old who received the YFV17D yellow fever vaccine.

The CDR3 loop is CASSFRTGTYEQYV. The CDR3 DNA reads as TGTGCCAGCAGCTTCCGGACAGGTACCTACGAGCAGTACGTC. The V gene is TRBV7-8, the J gene TRBJ2-7; the match to TRBD1 covers 7 bases. With V trimmed by 3 bases and J by 2 bases, 4 bases remained unmatched. CDR3 length equals 14 residues. Germline lookup yields CDR1 SGHVS and CDR2 FQNEAQ.